The 27 T cell receptor beta chains reported below all come from one sample, sequenced in a study of CD8 T cells in Susac syndrome. A quantity of roughly 0.5 to 1 ug RNA underwent reverse transcription using random hexamers. Via MiXCR, TCRdb re-called the immunoSEQ multiplex PCR reads, giving one row per CDR3 protein. This table holds 150,000 to 200,000 distinct CDR3 sequences, roughly 92% found once. The sequenced material came from CD4+ T cells from PBMCs. The receptors originated from a human donor in good health.

V usage is TRBV28 and J usage is TRBJ2-5, with D uncertain. This CDR3 contains 11 residues. Germline CDR1 and CDR2: MDHEN and SYDVKM. Deletions cut 7 bases from V and 4 bases from J, with 7 bases between. The CDR3, as DNA: TGTGCCAGCACCGTACGAGAGACCCAGTACTTC. Residues: CASTVRETQYF.

V is TRBV12-3 or TRBV12-4 and J is TRBJ2-3; TRBD1 might be the D (5 bases). CDR3 size: 16 residues. V lost 1 base to trimming and J lost 8 bases, with 19 bases between them. The CDR3 protein is CASSLGSGRVIATQYF. In DNA, the CDR3 is TGTGCCAGCAGTTTAGGATCCGGCAGGGTGATAGCTACGCAGTATTTT.

The chain joins TRBV3-1 to TRBJ2-1; D may be TRBD1 or TRBD2 (5 bases each). This CDR3 has 16 residues. V was clipped by 0 bases and J by 3 bases, with 12 bases between them. Germline CDR1 reads LGHDT; CDR2 reads YNNKEL (reference sequence). The CDR3 DNA follows: TGTGCCAGCAGCCAAGATCGGGGCGGGTTCTACAATGAGCAGTTCTTC. Translated, it gives CASSQDRGGFYNEQFF.

The chain recombines TRBV10-3 with TRBJ2-2, with TRBD2 matching 13 bases. This CDR3 comprises 17 residues. Trimming cost V 6 bases and J 1 base; bases outside gene matches: 5. CDR1 and CDR2 (germline): ENHRY, SYGVKD. CDR3 region: CAIRGTSGTENTGELFF. The CDR3 DNA reads as TGTGCCATCAGAGGGACTAGCGGGACGGAGAACACCGGGGAGCTGTTTTTT.

The V gene is TRBV5-1, the J gene TRBJ2-1; TRBD2 is a possible D gene (5 bases). CDR3 length: 15 residues. Trimming pared 1 base from V and 7 bases from J, leaving 15 bases between. Germline V gene sequence: CDR1 SGHRS, CDR2 YFSETQ. Written as DNA, the CDR3 is TGCGCCAGCAGCTTGTTAAGAGGGTCCGGGAATGAGCAGTTCTTC. Amino acids: CASSLLRGSGNEQFF. Full variable domain (missing parts from reference TRBV5-1 and TRBJ2-1): KAGVTQTPRYLIKTRGQQVTLSCSPISGHRSVSWYQQTPGQGLQFLFEYFSETQRNKGNFPGRFSGRQFSNSRSEMNVSTLELGDSALYLCASSLLRGSGNEQFFGPGTRLTVL.

The V call is TRBV15, the J call TRBJ1-2; no reliable D call. Trimming pared 0 bases from V and 2 bases from J, leaving 10 bases between. Germline V gene data show CDR1 as LNHNV and CDR2 as YYDKDF (reference sequence). This CDR3 is built from 15 residues. The CDR3 sequence: CATSRDVDPNYGYTF. As DNA, the CDR3 is TGTGCCACCAGCAGAGATGTCGATCCAAACTATGGCTACACCTTC.

This chain connects TRBV29-1 to TRBJ2-1; TRBD1 is a possible D gene (6 bases). This CDR3 has 13 residues. Germline assignment: CDR1 SQVTM and CDR2 ANQGSEA. V dropped 5 bases and J dropped 4 bases, with 12 bases sitting between them. The CDR3 region has the DNA TGCAGCGTTCATGGGGGCGGTTACAATGAGCAGTTCTTC. Protein product: CSVHGGGYNEQFF.

The J gene is TRBJ2-5, the V gene TRBV7-2, with D unclear. The CDR3 totals 14 residues. V lost 2 bases and J 4 bases, leaving 11 bases between the germline ends. Germline assignment: CDR1 SGHTA and CDR2 FQGNSA. The CDR3 DNA is TGTGCCAGCAGCTTAATCTCCCTTGTAGAGACCCAGTACTTC. Amino acids: CASSLISLVETQYF.

V usage is TRBV29-1 and J usage is TRBJ1-4, with TRBD1 matching 7 bases. The CDR3 is 13 residues long. Germline values: CDR1 SQVTM, CDR2 ANQGSEA. The ends lost 6 bases at V and 8 bases at J; junction bases unmatched: 9. The chain's CDR3 is CSVHEGAGEKLFF. For the CDR3, the DNA is TGCAGCGTCCATGAGGGGGCGGGAGAAAAACTGTTTTTT.

This clonotype was observed a few times. The chain recombines TRBV28 with TRBJ2-4, with D uncertain. V gave up 5 bases and J gave up 0 bases, with 11 bases separating them. The germline V gene encodes CDR1 MDHEN and CDR2 SYDVKM. The CDR3 consists of 15 residues. In DNA, the CDR3 is TGTGCCAGCAGTCCGCCGGAACTAGCCAAAAACATTCAGTACTTC. This translates into CASSPPELAKNIQYF.

The CDR3 DNA sequence: TGTGCCAGCAGTTACTCGGGCGACGGCCTCCATGGCTACACCTTC. Translation: CASSYSGDGLHGYTF. This chain links TRBV6-6 with TRBJ1-2; D gene unclear. V lost 0 bases, J lost 6 bases, and 14 bases lay in between. Looked up from germline, CDR1 is MNHNY and CDR2 is SVGAGI (reference sequence). The CDR3 length is 15 residues.

This clonotype was detected once. This rearrangement joins TRBV6-2 or TRBV6-3 to TRBJ1-1; D uncertain. Germline CDR1 is MNHEY and CDR2 is SVGEGT. Trimming removed 7 bases from V and 1 base from J, with 10 bases in between. This CDR3 has 13 amino acids. The CDR3 DNA reads as TGTGCCAGCACCCGACCCGGGAACACTGAAGCTTTCTTT. It codes for CASTRPGNTEAFF.

The rearrangement joins TRBV10-3 to TRBJ1-4; 7 nucleotides align to TRBD1. J gave up 8 bases and V 2 bases, and 5 bases lay outside the gene matches. This CDR3 region has 14 residues. Per the germline V gene, CDR1 is ENHRY and CDR2 is SYGVKD. The CDR3 nucleotides are TGTGCCATCAGTGAGGGCAGGGGGGTCGAAAAACTGTTTTTT. Translating it yields CAISEGRGVEKLFF.

J is TRBJ2-2 and V is TRBV28; TRBD1 matches 9 bases. Looked up from germline, CDR1 is MDHEN and CDR2 is SYDVKM. The V segment lost 2 bases and the J segment 3 bases; nucleotides outside the gene matches: 1. The CDR3 has 15 amino acids. The CDR3 is CASSLDRGDTGELFF. DNA of the CDR3: TGTGCCAGCAGTTTAGACAGGGGGGACACCGGGGAGCTGTTTTTT.

This CDR3 is CASSPNGGKNQPQHF. The CDR3 region has the DNA TGTGCCAGCAGCCCCAACGGAGGGAAAAATCAGCCCCAGCATTTT. The V and J genes are TRBV3-1 and TRBJ1-5; no clear D. The CDR3 contains 15 residues. The V end lost 4 bases, the J end lost 4 bases, and 14 bases lay between the germline ends. Per the germline V gene, CDR1 is LGHDT and CDR2 is YNNKEL (reference sequence). Looking up the rest from reference TRBV3-1 and TRBJ1-5 gives the full variable domain: DTAVSQTPKYLVTQMGNDKSIKCEQNLGHDTMYWYKQDSKKFLKIMFSYNNKELIINETVPNRFSPKSPDKAHLNLHINSLELGDSAVYFCASSPNGGKNQPQHFGDGTRLSIL.

V usage is TRBV3-1 and J usage is TRBJ2-2; D remains ambiguous. The CDR3 is 16 residues long. Germline CDR1 is LGHDT and CDR2 is YNNKEL (reference sequence). The V gene lost 5 bases and the J gene lost 4 bases, with 17 bases spanning the gap. DNA for the CDR3: TGTGCCAGCAGCGCCCATGGGTCAGGACCCACCGGGGAGCTGTTTTTT. Its protein product is CASSAHGSGPTGELFF.

The genes are TRBV9 and TRBJ2-3, with D unresolved. Trimming took off 4 bases at V and 4 bases at J, with 10 bases between the two ends. This CDR3 contains 13 residues. The germline gives CDR1 SGDLS, CDR2 YYNGEE. CDR3 nucleotides: TGTGCCAGCAGCCCTCCGGCAGCAGATACGCAGTATTTT. Translating it yields CASSPPAADTQYF.

This chain joins TRBV7-9 and TRBJ2-3; possible D gene TRBD2, 6 bases. This CDR3 has 15 amino acids. V was trimmed by 6 bases and J by 0 bases, leaving 13 bases between them. The V gene's germline CDR1 is SEHNR and CDR2 FQNEAQ (reference sequence). CDR3 DNA: TGTGCCAGCAGTCCCACGGGGGTTAGCACAGATACGCAGTATTTT. Protein: CASSPTGVSTDTQYF.

The chain couples TRBV3-1 to TRBJ1-5, with D perhaps TRBD1 (5 bases). The ends were cut back, 1 base at V and 11 bases at J, with 18 bases in the middle. The CDR3 has 15 residues. Germline assignment: CDR1 LGHDT and CDR2 YNNKEL (reference sequence). The CDR3: CASSQGGTVLGAQHF. The CDR3 DNA is TGTGCCAGCAGCCAAGGGGGGACGGTCCTCGGGGCCCAGCATTTT.

The chain combines TRBV29-1 with TRBJ2-4; 8 bases line up with TRBD1. V shed 5 bases and J 16 bases; nucleotides not matched to a gene: 10. Germline CDR1 SQVTM, CDR2 ANQGSEA. This CDR3 is 11 amino acids long. This CDR3 is CSVSDRGNCYF. CDR3 DNA sequence: TGCAGCGTTTCTGACAGGGGAAATTGCTACTTC.

This clonotype was seen only once. The V and J genes are TRBV5-1 and TRBJ1-1; unclear D gene. From germline, CDR1 is SGHRS and CDR2 YFSETQ. V lost 1 base and J lost 0, with 10 bases in between. The CDR3 totals 15 residues. This CDR3 reads CASSLNSLMNTEAFF. The DNA of the CDR3 is TGCGCCAGCAGCTTGAATTCGCTAATGAACACTGAAGCTTTCTTT.

The V and J genes are TRBV6-5 and TRBJ2-1; D is possibly TRBD1 (6 bases). Trimming removed 4 bases at V and 3 bases at J, with 10 bases between. The CDR3 is 14 amino acids. In germline, CDR1 is MNHEY, CDR2 SVGAGI. DNA for the CDR3: TGTGCCAGCAGTTCAGGGGATTTCTACAATGAGCAGTTCTTC. Protein sequence: CASSSGDFYNEQFF.

The chain joins TRBV5-1 to TRBJ1-1, with D perhaps matching TRBD1 (6 bases). Germline CDR1 SGHRS, CDR2 YFSETQ. V lost 2 bases to trimming and J lost 4 bases, with 15 bases between them. The CDR3 is made up of 15 amino acids. The CDR3 DNA reads as TGCGCCAGCAGCTTACGGGGAGGACAGTTCACTGAAGCTTTCTTT. Its protein product is CASSLRGGQFTEAFF.

The chain recombines TRBV3-1 with TRBJ1-6; D unclear. There are 13 residues in the CDR3. V lost 3 bases and J lost 8, with 8 bases in between. Germline loops: CDR1 LGHDT, CDR2 YNNKEL (reference sequence). The CDR3 nucleotides are TGTGCCAGCAGCCAGGTTGATGATTCACCCCTCCACTTT. This codes for CASSQVDDSPLHF.

This sequence joins TRBV2 and TRBJ1-6; the D is unclear. This CDR3 has 13 amino acids. The V gene lost 3 bases and the J gene lost 7 bases, with 7 bases spanning the gap. CDR1 is SNHLY and CDR2 is FYNNEI in the germline V gene. For the CDR3, the DNA is TGTGCCAGCAGTGAGGCTTGGAATTCACCCCTCCACTTT. Protein sequence: CASSEAWNSPLHF.

This clonotype was seen more than once but under ten times. The genes are TRBV5-1 and TRBJ1-4; the D gene is possibly TRBD1 (5 bases). Germline V CDR1 and CDR2: SGHRS, YFSETQ. The CDR3 is 15 amino acids. The V and J ends lost 3 bases and 5 bases respectively, with 14 bases between them. This CDR3 is CASSSTGAPNEKLFF. CDR3 DNA sequence: TGCGCCAGCAGCTCAACCGGGGCTCCCAATGAAAAACTGTTTTTT.

V usage is TRBV11-3 and J usage is TRBJ2-5; no firm D call. The V end lost 1 base, the J end lost 1 base, and 7 bases lay between the germline ends. This CDR3 region has 14 residues. Per germline, CDR1 SGHNT and CDR2 YENEEA. The CDR3 DNA sequence: TGTGCCAGCAGCTTAGGACGGGTCCAAGAGACCCAGTACTTC. Translated: CASSLGRVQETQYF.